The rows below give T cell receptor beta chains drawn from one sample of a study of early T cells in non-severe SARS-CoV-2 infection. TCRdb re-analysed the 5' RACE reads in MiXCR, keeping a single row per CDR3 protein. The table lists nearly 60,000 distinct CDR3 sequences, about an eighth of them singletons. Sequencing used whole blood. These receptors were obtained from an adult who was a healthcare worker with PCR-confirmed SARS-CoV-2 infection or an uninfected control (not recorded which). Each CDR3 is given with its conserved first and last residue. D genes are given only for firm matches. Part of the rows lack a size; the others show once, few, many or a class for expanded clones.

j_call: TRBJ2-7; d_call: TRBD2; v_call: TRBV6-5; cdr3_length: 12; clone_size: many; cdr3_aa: CASSSGSGAEYF; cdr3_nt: TGTGCCAGCAGCTCCGGTAGCGGGGCTGAGTACTTC
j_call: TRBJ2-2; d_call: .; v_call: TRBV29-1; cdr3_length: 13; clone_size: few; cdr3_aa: CSVRGLDTGELFF; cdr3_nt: TGCAGCGTTCGGGGGCTGGACACCGGGGAGCTGTTTTTT
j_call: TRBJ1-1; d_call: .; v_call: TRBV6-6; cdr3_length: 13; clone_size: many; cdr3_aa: CASNDGMNTEAFF; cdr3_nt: TGTGCCAGCAACGACGGGATGAACACTGAAGCTTTCTTT
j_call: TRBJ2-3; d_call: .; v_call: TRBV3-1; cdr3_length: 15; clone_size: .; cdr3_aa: CASSQVPGLTDTQYF; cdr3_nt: TGTGCCAGCAGCCAAGTCCCAGGACTCACAGATACGCAGTATTTT
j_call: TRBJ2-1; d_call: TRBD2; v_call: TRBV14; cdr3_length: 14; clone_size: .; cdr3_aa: CASSRPGLASRQFF; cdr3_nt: TGTGCCAGCAGCCGACCGGGACTAGCCTCCAGACAGTTCTTC
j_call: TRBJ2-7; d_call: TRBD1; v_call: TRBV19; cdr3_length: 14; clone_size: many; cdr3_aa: CASSARQGSYEQYF; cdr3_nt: TGTGCCAGTAGTGCTCGACAGGGGAGCTACGAGCAGTACTTC
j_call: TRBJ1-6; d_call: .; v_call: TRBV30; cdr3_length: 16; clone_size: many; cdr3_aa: CAWTLGPGQGNSPLHF; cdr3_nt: TGTGCCTGGACCTTGGGGCCAGGGCAGGGTAATTCACCCCTCCACTTT
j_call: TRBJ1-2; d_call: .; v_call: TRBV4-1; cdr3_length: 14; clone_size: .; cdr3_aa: CASSQEGQGYGYTF; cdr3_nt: TGCGCCAGCAGCCAAGAGGGGCAGGGATATGGCTACACCTTC
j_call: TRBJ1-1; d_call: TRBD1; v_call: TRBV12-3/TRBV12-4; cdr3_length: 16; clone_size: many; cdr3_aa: CASRPGTGRSETEAFF; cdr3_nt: TGTGCCAGCAGACCCGGGACAGGGCGTTCAGAAACTGAAGCTTTCTTT
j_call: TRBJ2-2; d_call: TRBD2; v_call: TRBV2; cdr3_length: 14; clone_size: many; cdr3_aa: CASRGTSNTGELFF; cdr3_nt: TGTGCCAGCCGCGGGACTAGCAACACCGGGGAGCTGTTTTTT
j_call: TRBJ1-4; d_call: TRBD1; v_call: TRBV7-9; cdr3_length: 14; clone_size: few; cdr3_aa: CASSQGTGDEKLFF; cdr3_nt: TGTGCCAGCAGCCAAGGGACAGGGGATGAAAAACTGTTTTTT
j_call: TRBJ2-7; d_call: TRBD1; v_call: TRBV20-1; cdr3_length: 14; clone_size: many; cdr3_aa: CSASFSGQTYEQYF; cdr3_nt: TGCAGTGCTAGTTTTTCGGGACAGACCTACGAGCAGTACTTC
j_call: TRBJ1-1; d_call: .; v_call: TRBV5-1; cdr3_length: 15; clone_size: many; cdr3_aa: CASSLAGRANTEAFF; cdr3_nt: TGCGCCAGCAGCTTGGCAGGGCGGGCGAACACTGAAGCTTTCTTT
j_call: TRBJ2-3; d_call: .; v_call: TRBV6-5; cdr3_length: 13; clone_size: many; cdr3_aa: CASSYTPTDTQYF; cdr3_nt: TGTGCCAGCAGTTATACCCCCACAGATACGCAGTATTTT
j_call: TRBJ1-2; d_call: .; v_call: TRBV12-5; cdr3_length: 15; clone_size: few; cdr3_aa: CASGLAFPVNYGYTF; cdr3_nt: TGTGCTAGTGGTTTGGCATTCCCCGTTAACTATGGCTACACCTTC
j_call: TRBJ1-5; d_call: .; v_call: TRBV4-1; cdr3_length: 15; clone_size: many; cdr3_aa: CASSQAGRGNQPQHF; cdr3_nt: TGCGCCAGCAGCCAAGCTGGAAGAGGGAATCAGCCCCAGCATTTT
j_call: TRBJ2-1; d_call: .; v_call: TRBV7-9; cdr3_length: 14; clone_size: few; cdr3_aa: CASSLPLPDNEQFF; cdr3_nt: TGTGCCAGCAGCTTACCTCTACCCGACAATGAGCAGTTCTTC
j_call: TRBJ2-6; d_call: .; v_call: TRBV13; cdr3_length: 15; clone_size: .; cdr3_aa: CASSLGTSGANVLTF; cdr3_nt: TGTGCCAGCAGCTTAGGAACCTCTGGGGCCAACGTCCTGACTTTC
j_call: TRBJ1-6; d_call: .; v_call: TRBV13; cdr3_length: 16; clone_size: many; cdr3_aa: CASSLRLRPDNSPLHF; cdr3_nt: TGTGCCAGCAGCTTACGCCTAAGACCTGATAATTCACCCCTCCACTTT
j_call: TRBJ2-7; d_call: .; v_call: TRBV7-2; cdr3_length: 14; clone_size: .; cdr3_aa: CASSLRTHRIEQYF; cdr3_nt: TGTGCCAGCAGCTTAAGGACTCATCGAATCGAGCAGTACTTC
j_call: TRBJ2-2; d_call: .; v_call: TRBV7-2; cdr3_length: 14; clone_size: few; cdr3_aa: CASSLAQGTGELFF; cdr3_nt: TGTGCCAGCAGCTTGGCCCAAGGGACCGGGGAGCTGTTTTTT
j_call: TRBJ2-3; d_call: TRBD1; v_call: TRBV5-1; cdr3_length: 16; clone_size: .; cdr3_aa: CASSLAGTGWSDTQYF; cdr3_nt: TGCGCCAGCAGCTTGGCAGGGACAGGGTGGAGTGATACGCAGTATTTT
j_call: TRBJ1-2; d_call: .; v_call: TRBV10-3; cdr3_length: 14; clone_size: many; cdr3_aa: CAAALNRQGDGYTF; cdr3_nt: TGTGCCGCCGCCCTGAATCGGCAGGGTGACGGCTACACCTTC
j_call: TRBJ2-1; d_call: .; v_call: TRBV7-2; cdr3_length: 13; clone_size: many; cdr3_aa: CASSLDSPNEQFF; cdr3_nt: TGTGCCAGCAGCTTAGACTCCCCCAATGAGCAGTTCTTC
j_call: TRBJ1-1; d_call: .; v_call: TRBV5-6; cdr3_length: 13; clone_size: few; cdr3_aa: CASSRGYSTEAFF; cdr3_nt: TGTGCCAGCAGCCGGGGTTATAGTACTGAAGCTTTCTTT
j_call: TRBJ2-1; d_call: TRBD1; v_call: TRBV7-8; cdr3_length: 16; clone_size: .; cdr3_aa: CASSLASRTGDNEQFF; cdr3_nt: TGTGCCAGCAGCTTAGCCTCAAGGACAGGGGACAATGAGCAGTTCTTC
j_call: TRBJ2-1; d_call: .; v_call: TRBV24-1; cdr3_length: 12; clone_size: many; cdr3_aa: CATSAEYNEQFF; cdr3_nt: TGTGCCACCAGTGCAGAGTACAATGAGCAGTTCTTC
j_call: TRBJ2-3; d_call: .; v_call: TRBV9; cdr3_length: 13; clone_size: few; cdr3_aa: CASSVSPTDTQYF; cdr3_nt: TGTGCCAGCAGCGTATCCCCCACAGATACGCAGTATTTT
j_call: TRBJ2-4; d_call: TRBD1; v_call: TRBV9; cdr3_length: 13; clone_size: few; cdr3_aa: CASSVGGDRELYF; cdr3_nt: TGTGCCAGCAGCGTAGGAGGTGACAGGGAGCTGTACTTC
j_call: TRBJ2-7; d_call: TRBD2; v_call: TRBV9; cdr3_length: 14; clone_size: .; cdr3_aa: CASSVQGLAGEQYF; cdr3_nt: TGTGCCAGCAGCGTACAGGGACTAGCGGGCGAGCAGTACTTC
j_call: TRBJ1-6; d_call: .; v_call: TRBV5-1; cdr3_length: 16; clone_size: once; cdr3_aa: CASSLWVRGSNSPLHF; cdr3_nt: TGCGCCAGCAGCCTTTGGGTAAGGGGAAGCAATTCACCCCTCCACTTT
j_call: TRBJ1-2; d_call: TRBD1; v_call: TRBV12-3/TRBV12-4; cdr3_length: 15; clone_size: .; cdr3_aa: CASSLLRQGAGGYTF; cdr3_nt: TGTGCCAGCAGCCTCCTTCGACAGGGGGCAGGTGGCTACACCTTC
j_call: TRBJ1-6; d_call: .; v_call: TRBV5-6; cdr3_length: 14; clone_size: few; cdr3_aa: CASSLDTENSPLHF; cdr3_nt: TGTGCCAGCAGCTTGGATACAGAGAATTCACCCCTCCACTTT
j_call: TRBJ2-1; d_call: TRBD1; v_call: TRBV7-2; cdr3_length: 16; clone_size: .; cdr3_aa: CASSSQVGTGFNEQFF; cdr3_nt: TGTGCCAGCAGTTCACAAGTCGGGACAGGGTTCAATGAGCAGTTCTTC
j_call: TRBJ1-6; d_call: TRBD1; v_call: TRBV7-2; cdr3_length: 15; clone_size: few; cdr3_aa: CASSLRDRASSPLHF; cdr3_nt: TGTGCCAGCAGCCTGCGGGACAGGGCAAGTTCACCCCTCCACTTT